These 27 T cell receptor beta chains share one sample of origin, sequenced in a study of T cells in Graves' hyperthyroidism and ophthalmopathy. RNA transcripts served as the template for amplifying TCR beta CDR3 regions. A first-round RT-PCR of the TCR CDR3 used the HTBI primer set. TCRdb recomputed calls from the multiplex PCR reads with MiXCR, one row per CDR3 protein. The sample has roughly 500,000 distinct CDR3 sequences, about 45% seen once. The specimen was peripheral blood or thyroid tissue (not recorded which). The source of these receptors is an adult woman with Graves' disease, either hyperthyroidism or ophthalmopathy (not recorded which).

For this clonotype: One junction end disagrees with the germline gene, perhaps due to a read error. The rearrangement joins TRBV29-1 to TRBJ2-7, with D tentatively TRBD1 or TRBD2 (5 bases each). From germline, CDR1 is SQVTM and CDR2 ANQGSEA. The CDR3 runs 12 residues. The CDR3 loop is CAWSRERDEQHF. Written as DNA, the CDR3 is TGTGCCTGGAGTCGGGAACGGGACGAGCAGCACTTC.

The J gene is TRBJ1-1, the V gene TRBV12-3 or TRBV12-4; D might be TRBD1 (5 bases). V gave up 6 bases and J gave up 5 bases, with 13 bases separating them. The CDR3 extends over 13 amino acids. CDR3 coding DNA: TGTGCCAGCAGCGTAGCAGGGATTACTGAAGCTTTCTTT. Translation gives CASSVAGITEAFF.

The chain combines TRBV7-3 with TRBJ1-2; 7 nucleotides match TRBD1. Per germline, CDR1 SGHTA and CDR2 FQGTGA. CDR3 length equals 15 residues. The trim removed 5 bases at V and 7 bases at J, leaving 13 bases unmatched. The CDR3 loop is CASSPEVTGEVGYTF. DNA of the CDR3: TGTGCCAGCAGCCCAGAAGTCACAGGGGAGGTTGGCTACACCTTC.

The table lists this clonotype with many counts. The chain combines TRBV24-1 with TRBJ1-2; D is ambiguous. Germline CDR1 KGHDR, CDR2 SFDVKD. The CDR3 is made up of 12 amino acids. Trimming shortened V by 3 bases and J by 8 bases, and 9 bases separated the two germline ends. The CDR3 here is CATSDPYKGYTF. In DNA form, the CDR3 reads TGTGCCACCAGTGATCCCTATAAGGGCTACACCTTC.

The rearrangement uses TRBV9 and TRBJ1-2; 8 positions match TRBD1. V gave up 4 bases and J gave up 3 bases; unmatched junction bases: 8. The CDR3 is 15 amino acids. The germline gives CDR1 SGDLS, CDR2 YYNGEE. The CDR3 region is CASSPNDRGHYGYTF. The CDR3 DNA reads as TGTGCCAGCAGCCCGAACGACAGGGGCCACTATGGCTACACCTTC.

This clonotype has a handful of counts. The chain employs TRBV10-3 and TRBJ1-2, with a weak D call TRBD1 (6 bases). Trimming removed 10 bases at V and 1 base at J, with 25 bases between. From germline, CDR1 is ENHRY and CDR2 SYGVKD. The CDR3 totals 17 residues. In DNA, the CDR3 is TGTGCCAGCAGCTCACCCCGCCGGGAGGGGGGTAACTATGGCTACACCTTC. Amino acid sequence: CASSSPRREGGNYGYTF.

In its sample, this clonotype was seen a few times. This chain uses TRBV27 with TRBJ1-6; D might be TRBD1 (5 bases). CDR1 and CDR2 (germline): MNHEY, SMNVEV (reference sequence). V was trimmed by 2 bases and J by 11 bases, leaving 16 bases between them. This CDR3 spans 15 amino acids. CDR3: CASSLEGSGWTPLHF. CDR3 nucleotide sequence: TGTGCCAGCAGTTTAGAGGGGTCAGGGTGGACACCCCTCCACTTT.

This clonotype was detected many times. The gene calls are TRBV5-1 and TRBJ2-2, with D possibly matching TRBD1 (6 bases). Trimming took 4 bases from V and 3 from J, leaving 13 bases between them. The CDR3 is 15 residues long. CDR1 is SGHRS, CDR2 YFSETQ, per germline. The CDR3 loop reads CASSLSTGYTGELFF. The CDR3 DNA reads TGCGCCAGCAGCCTTTCGACAGGTTACACCGGGGAGCTGTTTTTT.

This chain links TRBV5-6 with TRBJ2-7; 10 nucleotides line up with TRBD2. CDR1 and CDR2 (germline): SGHDT, YYEEEE. CDR3 length equals 15 residues. V lost 4 bases, J lost 3 bases, and 7 bases stayed unmatched. CDR3 in DNA: TGTGCCAGCAGCGGAGCACTAGCGGGAAGCTACGAGCAGTACTTC. Its translation: CASSGALAGSYEQYF.

The CDR3 DNA is TGTGCCAGTAGTCATACCGGGACCTTGACGGGCCGGAACACTGAAGCTTTCTTT. It encodes CASSHTGTLTGRNTEAFF. The chain couples TRBV19 to TRBJ1-1, with D tentatively TRBD1 (5 bases). The CDR3 loop spans 18 amino acids. Germline values: CDR1 LNHDA, CDR2 SQIVND (reference sequence). Deletions cut 5 bases from V and 1 base from J, with 23 bases between. Using reference TRBV19 and TRBJ1-1 for the parts outside the CDR3, the full variable domain is DGGITQSPKYLFRKEGQNVTLSCEQNLNHDAMYWYRQDPGQGLRLIYYSQIVNDFQKGDIAEGYSVSREKKESFPLTVTSAQKNPTAFYLCASSHTGTLTGRNTEAFFGQGTRLTVV.

Ten or more counts support this clonotype. The gene calls are TRBV5-1 and TRBJ2-7; no clear D. CDR1 SGHRS and CDR2 YFSETQ come from the germline V gene. Trimming removed 4 bases at V and 5 bases at J, with 13 bases between. The CDR3 sequence is 13 residues long. In DNA, the CDR3 is TGCGCCAGCAGCCCCACCCTGGCAGACGAGCAGTACTTC. Amino acids: CASSPTLADEQYF.

This clonotype has more than one count but fewer than ten. The gene calls are TRBV10-1 and TRBJ2-2; D is ambiguous. Trimming stripped 8 bases from V and 5 bases from J, with 12 bases between. CDR1 and CDR2 from the germline V gene are WNHNN and SYGVQD (reference sequence). This CDR3 comprises 13 residues. The CDR3 reads CASGTYKTGELFF. CDR3 sequence (DNA): TGCGCCAGCGGAACTTATAAGACCGGGGAGCTGTTTTTT.

This clonotype was detected a few times. The CDR3 nucleotides are TGTGCCAGCAGCTCGTGGACTAGCCGGACCCAGTACTTC. Its protein product is CASSSWTSRTQYF. The chain combines TRBV7-2 with TRBJ2-5; 8 bases map to TRBD2. The trim removed 4 bases at V and 7 bases at J, leaving 5 bases unmatched. Germline V CDR1 and CDR2: SGHTA, FQGNSA. This CDR3 has 13 amino acids.

This clonotype was picked up many times. The chain couples TRBV7-2 to TRBJ1-2; D gene unclear. V gave up 1 base and J gave up 4 bases, with 13 bases separating them. The CDR3 loop spans 15 amino acids. Per germline, CDR1 SGHTA and CDR2 FQGNSA. DNA for the CDR3: TGTGCCAGCAGCTTAGGAGGCGCAGGCCCCTATGGCTACACCTTC. This translates into CASSLGGAGPYGYTF.

This clonotype occurred a few times. The rearrangement uses TRBV24-1 and TRBJ1-1; D is possibly TRBD1 (5 bases). V lost 3 bases, J lost 0 bases, and 10 bases lay in between. The CDR3 sequence is 15 residues long. Germline lookup yields CDR1 KGHDR and CDR2 SFDVKD. The CDR3 nucleotides read TGTGCCACCAGTGATCCGGGACGGATGAACACTGAAGCTTTCTTT. Residues: CATSDPGRMNTEAFF.

This clonotype was counted ten times or more. This chain connects TRBV6-5 to TRBJ1-5; D unclear. CDR3 size: 15 residues. Between the trimmed V and J ends, which lost 5 bases and 0 bases, there was a span of 11 bases. Germline values: CDR1 MNHEY, CDR2 SVGAGI. The CDR3 spells CASSTRWDSNQPQHF. DNA of the CDR3: TGTGCCAGCAGTACACGGTGGGATAGCAATCAGCCCCAGCATTTT.

This clonotype was recorded many times. This chain joins TRBV2 and TRBJ1-4; tentative D call: TRBD1 (6 bases). V was trimmed by 6 bases and J by 14 bases, leaving 19 bases between them. Germline CDR1 reads SNHLY; CDR2 reads FYNNEI. The CDR3 has 13 residues. CDR3 residues: CASSNRDTEVLFF. As DNA, the CDR3 is TGTGCCAGCAGCAATCGGGACACGGAAGTTCTGTTTTTT.

This clonotype turned up a few times. The chain carries TRBV28 and TRBJ1-5, with unresolved D. The V gene's germline CDR1 is MDHEN and CDR2 SYDVKM. The V end was cut by 3 bases, the J end by 10 bases, with 16 bases between. The CDR3 is 14 residues long. This chain's CDR3 is CASSFRQTPSPQHF. CDR3 DNA sequence: TGTGCCAGCAGTTTTCGACAAACACCCAGCCCCCAGCATTTT.

This clonotype was seen ten or more times. This chain joins TRBV6-1 and TRBJ2-7, with D perhaps TRBD2 (5 bases). The V gene lost 6 bases and the J gene lost 0 bases, with 9 bases spanning the gap. The CDR3 is 13 residues long. From germline, CDR1 is MNHNS and CDR2 SASEGT. CDR3 sequence reads: CASRVGSSYEQYF. The CDR3 DNA follows: TGTGCCAGCAGGGTAGGGAGCTCCTACGAGCAGTACTTC.

The gene calls are TRBV10-3 and TRBJ1-2; no clear D gene. The length of the CDR3 is 11 residues. The V end was cut by 8 bases, the J end by 2 bases, with 6 bases between. Germline assignment: CDR1 ENHRY and CDR2 SYGVKD. As DNA, the CDR3 is TGTGCCATCGCGGGGAACTATGGCTACACCTTC. Its protein product is CAIAGNYGYTF.

This clonotype was seen at least ten times. The rearrangement uses TRBV5-1 and TRBJ1-1; no definite D call. Trimming pared 0 bases from V and 0 bases from J, leaving 9 bases between. Germline assignment: CDR1 SGHRS and CDR2 YFSETQ. The CDR3 covers 15 residues. CDR3: CASSLVGPLNTEAFF. In DNA, the CDR3 is TGCGCCAGCAGCTTGGTTGGGCCTCTGAACACTGAAGCTTTCTTT. The whole variable domain, remainder taken from reference TRBV5-1 and TRBJ1-1, is KAGVTQTPRYLIKTRGQQVTLSCSPISGHRSVSWYQQTPGQGLQFLFEYFSETQRNKGNFPGRFSGRQFSNSRSEMNVSTLELGDSALYLCASSLVGPLNTEAFFGQGTRLTVV.

The rearrangement links TRBV20-1 to TRBJ1-5, with D perhaps matching TRBD1 (5 bases). The V and J ends lost 1 base and 5 bases respectively, with 12 bases between them. The CDR3 runs 14 residues. Looked up from germline, CDR1 is DFQATT and CDR2 is SNEGSKA (reference sequence). CDR3 DNA: TGCAGTGCTAGAGCGGGGGGAGTTGATCAGCCCCAGCATTTT. It encodes CSARAGGVDQPQHF.

This clonotype was found once. The chain joins TRBV7-2 to TRBJ2-7; D not certain. The V and J ends lost 3 bases and 3 bases respectively, with 12 bases between them. The CDR3 spans 14 residues. Germline V CDR1 and CDR2: SGHTA, FQGNSA. CDR3 residues: CASSFSWVGYEQYF. DNA of the CDR3: TGTGCCAGCAGCTTTTCGTGGGTGGGCTACGAGCAGTACTTC.

This clonotype has more than one count but fewer than ten. The junction departs from the called germline gene at one end, perhaps through a read error. This rearrangement joins TRBV10-2 to TRBJ2-7; the D gene could be TRBD1 or TRBD2 (5 bases each). CDR1 WSHSY and CDR2 SAAADI come from the germline V gene. This CDR3 has 15 residues. In DNA, the CDR3 is TGCGTCAGCAGTGATTTCGGGACCTTCTCCTACGAGCAGTACTTC. Translated: CVSSDFGTFSYEQYF.

Written as DNA, the CDR3 is TGTGCCAGCAGCGAGCGACCGGGACAGGGTAGCACCGGGGAGCTGTTTTTT. Translation gives CASSERPGQGSTGELFF. This chain uses TRBV9 with TRBJ2-2; 9 nucleotides line up with TRBD1. The length of the CDR3 is 17 residues. Germline-derived CDR1 and CDR2 are SGDLS and YYNGEE. With 3 bases clipped from V and 4 bases from J, the junction kept 10 bases outside the gene matches.

In regard to this clonotype: Mismatch with germline at one junction end may stem from a read error. This sequence joins TRBV29-1 and TRBJ1-1; unclear D gene. The germline V gene encodes CDR1 SQVTM and CDR2 ANQGSEA. The CDR3 extends over 13 amino acids. The CDR3 nucleotides read TGCAGCGTTGAAGTAACAGTGAACACTGAAGCTTCCTTT. It encodes CSVEVTVNTEASF.

This rearrangement joins TRBV9 to TRBJ2-5; 8 bases are a match to TRBD2. This CDR3 comprises 14 residues. Germline assignment: CDR1 SGDLS and CDR2 YYNGEE. Trimming took 4 bases from V and 9 from J; bases not matched to a gene: 11. CDR3 nucleotides: TGTGCCAGCAGCCCCCGGGCGGGGGGATCGGCCCAGTACTTC. Translated, it gives CASSPRAGGSAQYF. The complete variable domain, with remaining parts taken from reference TRBV9 and TRBJ2-5, reads DSGVTQTPKHLITATGQRVTLRCSPRSGDLSVYWYQQSLDQGLQFLIQYYNGEERAKGNILERFSAQQFPDLHSELNLSSLELGDSALYFCASSPRAGGSAQYFGPGTRLLVL.